The 21 T cell receptor beta chains given below trace back to one sample, sequenced in a study of CD8+CD57+ T cells in acquired aplastic anemia. Genomic DNA served as template for TCR beta VDJ and CDR3 profiling. TCRdb processed the reads anew with MiXCR; each CDR3 protein has one entry. Here the sample spans 250,000 to 300,000 distinct CDR3 sequences, approximately 57% being singletons. Individuals selected for sequencing had exhibited CD8+CD57+ cell expansion on flow cytometry. Sequencing was done on a sample of sorted CD4+, CD8+, or CD8+CD57+ T cells (not recorded which) from PBMCs. The source is a human donor with aplastic anemia.

The chain carries TRBV2 and TRBJ2-5; D might be TRBD1 (6 bases). Trimming took 6 bases from V and 5 from J, leaving 25 bases between them. Germline V CDR1 and CDR2: SNHLY, FYNNEI. This CDR3 is built from 17 residues. CDR3 sequence reads: CASRGDIYANTGETQYF. The CDR3 DNA sequence: TGTGCCAGCAGAGGGGACATCTACGCGAACACCGGGGAGACCCAGTACTTC.

This chain uses TRBV2 with TRBJ1-5; 10 bases agree with TRBD1. From germline, CDR1 is SNHLY and CDR2 FYNNEI. J gave up 3 bases and V 4 bases, and 3 bases lay outside the gene matches. The CDR3 runs 15 residues. CDR3 in DNA: TGTGCCAGCAGTGCGGGACAGGGGAACAATCAGCCCCAGCATTTT. Amino acids: CASSAGQGNNQPQHF.

The chain employs TRBV18 and TRBJ1-3, with D uncertain. Germline CDR1 KGHSH, CDR2 LQKENI. The CDR3 contains 18 residues. Trimming left V 4 bases short and J 0 bases short, with 19 bases between. Here the CDR3 reads CASSLAGPQLYSGNTIYF. The DNA of the CDR3 is TGTGCCAGCTCACTGGCAGGACCCCAACTATACTCTGGAAACACCATATATTTT.

This clonotype was recorded many times. The rearrangement links TRBV6-1 to TRBJ2-1; 8 positions agree with TRBD1. The CDR3 is made up of 14 amino acids. Looked up from germline, CDR1 is MNHNS and CDR2 is SASEGT. The junction had 13 bases not matched to a gene; V was cut back by 6 bases and J by 12 bases. As DNA, the CDR3 is TGTGCCAGCAGCACTGGACAGGGAACTTCAGGGCAGTTCTTC. This codes for CASSTGQGTSGQFF.

This clonotype was counted ten times or more. The chain's CDR3 is CASSVGGGRERETQYF. The CDR3 DNA is TGTGCCAGCAGCGTAGGAGGCGGGAGGGAACGAGAGACCCAGTACTTC. This chain links TRBV9 with TRBJ2-5, with TRBD2 identical over 9 bases. J lost 4 bases, V lost 0 bases, and 7 bases had no gene match. The CDR3 has 16 amino acids. Germline CDR1 SGDLS, CDR2 YYNGEE.

This clonotype occurred many times. The chain has TRBV4-1 and TRBJ1-5; 11 bases match TRBD1. Germline loops: CDR1 MGHRA, CDR2 YSYEKL. CDR3 length equals 15 residues. The V segment lost 4 bases and the J segment 4 bases; nucleotides outside the gene matches: 3. The CDR3 bases are TGCGCCAGCAGCCGGGACAGGGGGGGTAATCAGCCCCAGCATTTT. It encodes CASSRDRGGNQPQHF.

The chain uses TRBV2 and TRBJ1-3; D is unresolved. Trimming shortened V by 6 bases and J by 0 bases, and 15 bases separated the two germline ends. Germline V CDR1 and CDR2: SNHLY, FYNNEI. This CDR3 region has 16 residues. CDR3 in amino acids: CASSWTSGYSGNTIYF. CDR3 bases: TGTGCCAGCAGCTGGACTAGCGGGTACTCTGGAAACACCATATATTTT.

V and J are TRBV10-3 and TRBJ2-7; tentatively, D is TRBD1 (5 bases). CDR1 is ENHRY and CDR2 is SYGVKD in the germline V gene. The length of the CDR3 is 15 residues. The V end was cut by 4 bases, the J end by 1 base, with 14 bases between. This CDR3 is CAISGEGALSYEQYF. CDR3 DNA: TGTGCCATCAGTGGGGAAGGGGCGCTTTCCTACGAGCAGTACTTC.

The J gene is TRBJ2-2, the V gene TRBV5-8, with 7 bases lining up with TRBD2. The CDR3 extends over 14 amino acids. In germline, CDR1 is SGHTS, CDR2 YDEGEE. After removal of 4 bases from V and 5 bases from J, the junction contained 5 bases not matched to a gene. The CDR3 sequence is CASSAPGGTGELFF. CDR3 coding DNA: TGTGCCAGCAGCGCCCCGGGGGGAACCGGGGAGCTGTTTTTT.

Regarding this clonotype: A clone one base away is much larger, so this may be a read error. V gene TRBV12-3 or TRBV12-4 combines with J gene TRBJ2-5, with a possible D match to TRBD2 (5 bases). Trimming took off 2 bases at V and 9 bases at J, with 13 bases between the two ends. The CDR3 runs to 13 residues. CDR3 in amino acids: CASSLFSVEAQYF. The CDR3 DNA is TGTGCCAGCAGTTTATTTTCCGTGGAGGCCCAGTACTTC.

In its sample, this clonotype was seen a few times. J is TRBJ1-4 and V is TRBV5-6; D not resolved. The germline gives CDR1 SGHDT, CDR2 YYEEEE. There are 15 residues in the CDR3. The V end was cut by 1 base, the J end by 3 bases, with 10 bases between. The CDR3 sequence: CASSLSPMANEKLFF. In DNA, the CDR3 is TGTGCCAGCAGCTTGTCCCCGATGGCTAATGAAAAACTGTTTTTT.

This clonotype appeared many times. The chain joins TRBV7-8 to TRBJ2-7; 7 bases align to TRBD2. Trimming cost V 4 bases and J 6 bases; bases outside gene matches: 9. CDR3 size: 14 residues. Germline lookup yields CDR1 SGHVS and CDR2 FQNEAQ. The CDR3 coding sequence is TGTGCCAGCAGCTCTCTAGCGGCGAATGGCGAGCAGTACTTC. Protein product: CASSSLAANGEQYF.

This clonotype appeared once. The chain recombines TRBV20-1 with TRBJ2-1; TRBD2 matches at 9 bases. This CDR3 has 15 amino acids. The germline V gene has CDR1 DFQATT and CDR2 SNEGSKA (reference sequence). V dropped 1 base and J dropped 8; count of bases not matched to a gene: 9. In DNA, the CDR3 is TGCAGTGCTAGAGTGCCTAGCGGGATATTTGATGAGCAGTTCTTC. Encoded protein: CSARVPSGIFDEQFF.

In this sample, this clonotype turned up many times. The rearrangement joins TRBV3-1 to TRBJ1-1; D is uncertain. V was shortened by 0 bases and J by 13 bases, with 15 bases between the two germline ends. Germline-derived CDR1 and CDR2 are LGHDT and YNNKEL (reference sequence). The CDR3 consists of 13 residues. CDR3 in amino acids: CASSQEGTRGVFF. CDR3 nucleotides: TGTGCCAGCAGCCAAGAGGGCACCCGAGGAGTTTTCTTT.

The V and J genes are TRBV20-1 and TRBJ1-1, with D tentatively TRBD1 (5 bases). V shed 5 bases and J shed 3 bases, with 10 bases lying between them. Germline V gene sequence: CDR1 DFQATT, CDR2 SNEGSKA (reference sequence). The CDR3 extends over 12 amino acids. CDR3 loop: CSADGHHTEAFF. CDR3 bases: TGCAGTGCTGACGGACACCACACTGAAGCTTTCTTT.

The rearrangement uses TRBV20-1 and TRBJ2-2; no definite D call. The V and J ends lost 0 bases and 6 bases respectively, with 5 bases between them. CDR1 is DFQATT and CDR2 is SNEGSKA in the germline V gene (reference sequence). There are 12 residues in the CDR3. CDR3 in amino acids: CSARDWSGELFF. CDR3 DNA sequence: TGCAGTGCTAGAGACTGGTCCGGGGAGCTGTTTTTT.

This clonotype was counted only a few times. The chain recombines TRBV9 with TRBJ1-1, with D unresolved. Germline CDR1 and CDR2: SGDLS and YYNGEE. CDR3 length: 13 amino acids. With 0 bases removed from V and 5 bases from J, the gap between germline ends came to 8 bases. The chain's CDR3 is CASSVEAETEAFF. The CDR3 region has the DNA TGTGCCAGCAGCGTAGAGGCGGAGACTGAAGCTTTCTTT.

This clonotype was recorded many times. V gene TRBV5-1 combines with J gene TRBJ2-5, with D possibly TRBD2 on 6 matching bases. Germline CDR1 is SGHRS and CDR2 is YFSETQ. V gave up 0 bases and J gave up 2 bases, with 23 bases separating them. The CDR3 spans 19 residues. The CDR3 nucleotides are TGCGCCAGCAGCTTGGCCGGGACTCACGCAGCCGGGATACAAGAGACCCAGTACTTC. Amino acids: CASSLAGTHAAGIQETQYF.

This clonotype was picked up many times. The chain carries TRBV7-9 and TRBJ2-5; no firm D call. This CDR3 comprises 14 residues. Germline V gives CDR1 SEHNR, CDR2 FQNEAQ (reference sequence). Trimming took off 6 bases at V and 4 bases at J, with 15 bases between the two ends. The CDR3 here is CASSSTIWGETQYF. The CDR3 DNA reads as TGTGCCAGCAGTTCTACAATTTGGGGAGAGACCCAGTACTTC.

The genes are TRBV10-3 and TRBJ2-7, with TRBD2 as a possible D gene (5 bases). The CDR3 extends over 16 amino acids. The V and J ends lost 4 bases and 6 bases respectively, with 22 bases between them. The V gene's germline CDR1 is ENHRY and CDR2 SYGVKD. CDR3 amino acids: CAISGSAATQAAEQYF. CDR3 DNA sequence: TGTGCCATCAGTGGATCAGCGGCCACTCAGGCCGCCGAGCAGTACTTC.

The sample holds a few counts of this clonotype. The chain employs TRBV10-3 and TRBJ2-3; unclear D gene. CDR1 ENHRY and CDR2 SYGVKD come from the germline V gene. This CDR3 is 13 amino acids long. Trimming cost V 7 bases and J 2 bases, with 10 bases left between them. In DNA form, the CDR3 reads TGTGCCATCACCATAGCACCCACAGATACGCAGTATTTT. Translation gives CAITIAPTDTQYF.